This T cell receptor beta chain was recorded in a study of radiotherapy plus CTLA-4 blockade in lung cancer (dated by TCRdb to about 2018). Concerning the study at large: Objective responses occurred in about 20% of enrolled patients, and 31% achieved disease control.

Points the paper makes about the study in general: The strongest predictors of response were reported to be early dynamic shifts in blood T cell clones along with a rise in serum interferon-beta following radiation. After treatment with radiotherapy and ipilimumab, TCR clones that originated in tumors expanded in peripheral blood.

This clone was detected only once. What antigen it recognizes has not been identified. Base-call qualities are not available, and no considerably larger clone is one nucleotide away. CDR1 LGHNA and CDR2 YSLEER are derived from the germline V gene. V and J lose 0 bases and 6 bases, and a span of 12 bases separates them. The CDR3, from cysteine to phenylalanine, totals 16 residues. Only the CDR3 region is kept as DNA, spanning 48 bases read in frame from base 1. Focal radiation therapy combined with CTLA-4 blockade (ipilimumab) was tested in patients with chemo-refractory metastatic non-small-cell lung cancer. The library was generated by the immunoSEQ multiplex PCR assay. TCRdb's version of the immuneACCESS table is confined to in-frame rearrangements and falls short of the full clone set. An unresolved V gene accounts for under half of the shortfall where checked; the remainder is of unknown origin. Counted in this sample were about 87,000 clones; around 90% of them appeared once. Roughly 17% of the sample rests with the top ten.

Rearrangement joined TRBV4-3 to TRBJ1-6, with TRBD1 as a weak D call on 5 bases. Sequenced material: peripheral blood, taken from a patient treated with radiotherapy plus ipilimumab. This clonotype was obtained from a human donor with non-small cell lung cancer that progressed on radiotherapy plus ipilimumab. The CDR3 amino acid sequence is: CASSQDPGTSNSPLHF. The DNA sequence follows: TGCGCCAGCAGCCAAGATCCCGGGACTTCTAATTCACCCCTCCACTTT.